This T cell receptor (beta chain) was observed in a study of CD8 T cells in Susac syndrome. The germline V gene encodes CDR1 MRHNA and CDR2 SNTAGT. The CDR3 is 13 amino acids. The V end lost 7 bases, the J end lost 5 bases, and 12 bases lay between the germline ends. Random hexamers served to reverse transcribe roughly 0.5 to 1 ug RNA. TCRdb re-analysed the immunoSEQ multiplex PCR reads in MiXCR, keeping a single row per CDR3 protein. Of approximately 150,000 distinct CDR3 sequences listed, 93% are singletons. J is TRBJ2-1 and V is TRBV6-4; D gene uncertain. This sequence originates from a human donor in good health. The sequencing sample was made of CD4+ T cells from PBMCs. The CDR3 DNA follows: TGTGCCAGCAATGGAATTTACCACAATGAGCAGTTCTTC. Translating it yields CASNGIYHNEQFF.